This T cell receptor beta chain was identified during a study of OX40 agonist ivuxolimab in advanced cancers. Germline CDR1 SEHNR, CDR2 FQNEAQ (reference sequence). J lost 1 base, V lost 5 bases, and 6 bases had no gene match. The CDR3 consists of 15 residues. Study-level findings and limits: Compared with others, partial responders at 0.1-3.0 mg/kg displayed clonal expansion among the lowest. There were also nonresponders showing low normalized T-cell clonal expansion.

Sequenced by immunoSEQ multiplex PCR; TCRdb stores in-frame clones only, minus some. The table records about 61,000 clones, 70% to 90% of them present only once. Blood sampling took place at baseline, cycle 4 day 1, and cycle 7 day 1. This clone came up once. Its antigen remains unknown. Specimen: CD4+ or CD8+ T cells sorted from blood, collected in a trial of the OX40 agonist ivuxolimab. This TCR was recovered from an adult with an advanced solid tumor such as melanoma, head and neck, liver or kidney cancer. The chain combines TRBV7-9 with TRBJ1-1, with 8 positions matching TRBD1. CDR3 protein: CASSVSGGENTEAFF. The CDR3 nucleotides are TGTGCCAGCAGCGTCTCAGGGGGCGAGAACACTGAAGCTTTCTTT.